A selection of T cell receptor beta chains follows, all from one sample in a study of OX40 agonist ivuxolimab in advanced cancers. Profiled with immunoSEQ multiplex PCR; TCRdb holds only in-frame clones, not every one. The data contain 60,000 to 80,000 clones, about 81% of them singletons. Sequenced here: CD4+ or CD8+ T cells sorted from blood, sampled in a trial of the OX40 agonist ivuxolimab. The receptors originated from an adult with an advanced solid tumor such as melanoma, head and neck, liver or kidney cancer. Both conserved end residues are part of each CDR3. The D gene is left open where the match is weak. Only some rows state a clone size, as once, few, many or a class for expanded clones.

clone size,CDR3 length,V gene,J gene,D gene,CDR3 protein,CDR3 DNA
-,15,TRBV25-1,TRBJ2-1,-,CASSEYQGTYNEQFF,TGTGCCAGCAGTGAATATCAGGGTACCTACAATGAGCAGTTCTTC
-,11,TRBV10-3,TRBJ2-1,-,CAIGTSGEQFF,TGTGCCATTGGCACTAGTGGTGAGCAGTTCTTC
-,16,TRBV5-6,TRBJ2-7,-,CASSLVGRMSSYEQYF,TGTGCCAGCAGCTTGGTAGGCAGGATGAGCTCCTACGAGCAGTACTTC
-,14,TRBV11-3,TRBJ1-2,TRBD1,CASSLGQEASGYTF,TGTGCCAGCAGCTTGGGACAGGAGGCCTCGGGCTACACCTTC
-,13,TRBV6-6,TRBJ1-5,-,CASRLQGDQPQHF,TGTGCCAGCAGGCTTCAGGGAGATCAGCCCCAGCATTTT
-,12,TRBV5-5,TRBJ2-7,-,CASALPAGEQYF,TGTGCCAGCGCCCTCCCAGCGGGCGAGCAGTACTTC
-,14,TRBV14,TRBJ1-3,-,CASSQQASGNTIYF,TGTGCCAGCAGCCAACAGGCCTCTGGAAACACCATATATTTT
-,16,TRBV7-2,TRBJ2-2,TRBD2,CASSPPGAGGLGELFF,TGTGCCAGCAGCCCCCCGGGGGCGGGGGGCCTCGGGGAGCTGTTTTTT
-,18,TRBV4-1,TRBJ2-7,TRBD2,CASSQTPLPGSGSHEQYF,TGCGCCAGCAGCCAAACCCCTCTACCTGGTAGCGGGAGCCACGAGCAGTACTTC
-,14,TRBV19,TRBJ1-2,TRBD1,CASSTPGQGYGYTF,TGTGCCAGTAGTACCCCGGGACAGGGCTATGGCTACACCTTC
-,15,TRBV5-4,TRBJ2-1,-,CASSPLAEAYNEQFF,TGTGCCAGCAGCCCCTTAGCGGAGGCCTACAATGAGCAGTTCTTC
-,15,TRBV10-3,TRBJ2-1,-,CAISERGDPGSEQFF,TGTGCCATCAGTGAGAGGGGGGACCCCGGGAGTGAGCAGTTCTTC
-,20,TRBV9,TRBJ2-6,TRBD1,CASSAQKPGQGVSGANVLTF,TGTGCCAGCAGCGCACAAAAACCGGGACAGGGGGTTTCTGGGGCCAACGTCCTGACTTTC
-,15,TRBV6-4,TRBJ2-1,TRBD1,CASSETGGAYNEQFF,TGTGCCAGCAGTGAAACAGGGGGCGCCTACAATGAGCAGTTCTTC
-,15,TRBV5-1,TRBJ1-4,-,CASSPTGRINEKLFF,TGCGCCAGCAGCCCCACGGGACGGATTAATGAAAAACTGTTTTTT
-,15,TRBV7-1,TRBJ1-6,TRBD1,CASTSWDRLNSPLHF,TGTGCCAGCACTTCATGGGACAGGCTAAATTCACCCCTCCACTTT
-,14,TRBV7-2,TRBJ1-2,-,CASSLGPGRYGYTF,TGTGCCAGCAGCTTAGGCCCAGGGAGATATGGCTACACCTTC
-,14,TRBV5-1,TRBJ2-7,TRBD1,CASSINRGRDEQYF,TGCGCCAGCAGCATAAACAGGGGGCGAGACGAGCAGTACTTC
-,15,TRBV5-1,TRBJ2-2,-,CASSWGQGIGGELFF,TGCGCCAGCAGTTGGGGGCAGGGAATCGGAGGGGAGCTGTTTTTT
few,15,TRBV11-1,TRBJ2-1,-,CASTIGVGTLSEQFF,TGTGCCAGCACCATCGGGGTGGGGACCTTGAGTGAGCAGTTCTTC
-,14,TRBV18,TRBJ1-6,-,CASSPGQGHSPLHF,TGTGCCAGCTCACCGGGCCAGGGCCATTCACCCCTCCACTTT
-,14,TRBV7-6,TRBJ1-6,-,CASSQLQGNSPLHF,TGCGCCAGCAGCCAACTCCAGGGTAATTCACCCCTCCACTTT
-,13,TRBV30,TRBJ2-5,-,CAWSDGGMKRSNF,TGTGCCTGGAGTGATGGGGGGATGAAGCGAAGCAACTTC
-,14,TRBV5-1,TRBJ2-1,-,CASSSAQLYNEQFF,TGCGCCAGCAGCTCGGCCCAGCTATACAATGAGCAGTTCTTC
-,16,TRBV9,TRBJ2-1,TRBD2,CASSVEGLAGDNEQFF,TGTGCCAGCAGCGTAGAAGGACTAGCGGGAGACAATGAGCAGTTCTTC
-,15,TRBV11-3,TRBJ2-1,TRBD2,CASSPGSGSNNEQFF,TGTGCCAGCAGCCCAGGGAGCGGGAGTAACAATGAGCAGTTCTTC
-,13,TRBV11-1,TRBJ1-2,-,CASSQDFNYGYTF,TGTGCCAGCAGCCAGGACTTTAACTATGGCTACACCTTC
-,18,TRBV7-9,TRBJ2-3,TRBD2,CASSPLRLAGGVADTQYF,TGTGCCAGCAGCCCTCTGCGGCTAGCGGGAGGGGTGGCAGATACGCAGTATTTT
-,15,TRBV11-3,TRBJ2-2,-,CASSLDAGSAGELFF,TGTGCCAGCAGCTTAGATGCCGGGTCGGCCGGGGAGCTGTTTTTT
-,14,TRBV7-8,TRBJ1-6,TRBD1,CASSQGQGVTPLHF,TGTGCCAGCAGCCAAGGACAGGGGGTAACACCCCTCCACTTT
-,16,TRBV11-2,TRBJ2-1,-,CASSPFGGRGHNEQFF,TGTGCCAGCAGCCCATTTGGGGGGCGCGGACACAATGAGCAGTTCTTC
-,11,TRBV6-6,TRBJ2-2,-,CALYASGELFF,TGTGCCCTTTACGCCAGCGGGGAGCTGTTTTTT
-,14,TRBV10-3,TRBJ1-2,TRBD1,CAITAGGQTYGYTF,TGTGCCATTACGGCAGGGGGCCAGACTTATGGCTACACCTTC
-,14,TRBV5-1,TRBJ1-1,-,CASSLNNEVTEAFF,TGCGCCAGCAGCTTAAATAACGAAGTCACTGAAGCTTTCTTT
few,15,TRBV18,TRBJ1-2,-,CASSLKAQGGYGYTF,TGTGCCAGCTCATTAAAGGCACAGGGCGGTTATGGCTACACCTTC
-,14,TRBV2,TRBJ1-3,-,CASKKDPDVNTIYF,TGTGCCAGCAAAAAAGACCCGGACGTAAACACCATATATTTT
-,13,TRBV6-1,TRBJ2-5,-,CASSVAREETQYF,TGTGCCAGCAGTGTAGCCAGGGAAGAGACCCAGTACTTC
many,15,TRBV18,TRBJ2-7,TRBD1,CASSLTGTGASEQYF,TGTGCCAGCTCATTAACCGGGACAGGGGCCTCCGAGCAGTACTTC
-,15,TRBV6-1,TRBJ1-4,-,CATTIGTPRQEKLFF,TGTGCCACTACGATAGGGACCCCACGGCAGGAAAAACTGTTTTTT
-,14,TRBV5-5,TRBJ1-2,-,CASSLAGGGGGYTF,TGTGCCAGCAGCTTGGCCGGGGGAGGTGGTGGCTACACCTTC
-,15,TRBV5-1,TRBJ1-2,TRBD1,CASSSTGQGDYGYTF,TGCGCCAGCAGCTCGACCGGACAGGGCGACTATGGCTACACCTTC
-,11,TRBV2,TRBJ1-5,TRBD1,CAVSPGGPQHF,TGTGCCGTTAGCCCAGGGGGGCCCCAGCATTTT
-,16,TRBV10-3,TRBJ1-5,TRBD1,CAISEPAGDRDQPQHF,TGTGCCATCAGTGAGCCGGCGGGGGACAGGGATCAGCCCCAGCATTTT
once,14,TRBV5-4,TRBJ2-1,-,CASSLLTGSNEQFF,TGTGCCAGCAGCTTGCTTACTGGGAGCAATGAGCAGTTCTTC
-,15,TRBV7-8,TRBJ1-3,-,CASSKAGASGNTIYF,TGTGCCAGCAGTAAAGCGGGGGCCTCTGGAAACACCATATATTTT
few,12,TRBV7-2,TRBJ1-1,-,CASSLGMVGAFF,TGTGCCAGCAGCTTAGGAATGGTTGGGGCTTTCTTT
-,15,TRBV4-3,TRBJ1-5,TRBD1,CASSQDGAGGQPQHF,TGCGCCAGCAGCCAAGATGGGGCAGGGGGTCAGCCCCAGCATTTT
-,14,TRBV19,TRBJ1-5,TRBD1,CATQGARGNQPQHF,TGTGCCACCCAGGGGGCGAGAGGCAATCAGCCCCAGCATTTT
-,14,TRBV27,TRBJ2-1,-,CASSPAFLDNEQFF,TGTGCCAGCAGTCCGGCATTCCTCGACAATGAGCAGTTCTTC
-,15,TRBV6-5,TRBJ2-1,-,CASSSTGTLRNEQFF,TGTGCCAGCAGTTCCACAGGGACCCTACGCAATGAGCAGTTCTTC
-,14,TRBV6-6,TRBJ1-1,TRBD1,CASRWTGADTEAFF,TGTGCCAGCAGATGGACAGGGGCGGACACTGAAGCTTTCTTT
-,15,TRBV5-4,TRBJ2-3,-,CASSLVAGTPDTQYF,TGTGCCAGCAGCTTGGTTGCGGGAACCCCAGATACGCAGTATTTT
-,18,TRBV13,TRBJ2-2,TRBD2,CASSPPGSGGPNTGELFF,TGTGCCAGCAGCCCCCCGGGGTCGGGGGGGCCGAACACCGGGGAGCTGTTTTTT
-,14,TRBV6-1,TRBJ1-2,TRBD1,CASSAEGQGYGYTF,TGTGCCAGCAGTGCCGAGGGACAGGGCTATGGCTACACCTTC
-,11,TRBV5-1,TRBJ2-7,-,CASSLIGEQYF,TGCGCCAGCAGCTTGATAGGCGAGCAGTACTTC